The 18 T cell receptor beta chains presented below share a single source sample, sequenced in a study of T-cell reconstitution after alpha-beta-depleted transplantation in children. Preparation of the TCRbeta library was carried out with unique molecular identifiers. TCRdb reanalysed the PCR reads using MiXCR and keeps one entry per CDR3 protein. In the table there are fewer than 550,000 distinct CDR3 sequences, approximately 10% of which are singletons. The sample consisted of PBMCs, taken before TCRalphabeta/CD19-depleted stem cell transplant. These receptors were collected from a child aged 2 to 10 with inherited bone marrow failure, due to receive a stem cell transplant.

This clonotype was picked up many times. The V gene is TRBV20-1, the J gene TRBJ2-5; D is uncertain. Trimming cost V 6 bases and J 2 bases, with 19 bases left between them. The CDR3 contains 15 residues. Germline V gene lookup returns CDR1 DFQATT and CDR2 SNEGSKA (reference sequence). CDR3 DNA: TGCAGTGCCCGACGAGGTGGGGATTGGCAAGAGACCCAGTACTTC. This encodes CSARRGGDWQETQYF.

This clonotype was seen at least ten times. The rearrangement joins TRBV6-5 to TRBJ1-1; D gene unclear. CDR1 and CDR2 from the germline V gene are MNHEY and SVGAGI. V lost 6 bases and J 6 bases, leaving 8 bases between the germline ends. There are 11 residues in the CDR3. The chain's CDR3 is CASSHSSEAFF. The CDR3 region has the DNA TGTGCCAGCAGCCACAGCTCTGAAGCTTTCTTT.

This clonotype was found many times. The chain employs TRBV6-2 or TRBV6-3 and TRBJ1-1; tentatively, D is TRBD1 (5 bases). The CDR3 runs 15 residues. V gave up 5 bases and J gave up 5 bases, with 18 bases separating them. Germline loops: CDR1 MNHEY, CDR2 SVGEGT. Written as DNA, the CDR3 is TGTGCCAGCAGTCCGACTGGGGCAGGGTTAACTGAAGCTTTCTTT. Translated, it gives CASSPTGAGLTEAFF.

The chain employs TRBV7-6 and TRBJ2-7, with 9 bases aligning to TRBD2. This CDR3 contains 16 residues. Losses at the gene ends were 1 base for V and 5 bases for J; bases not matched to a gene: 9. The V gene's germline CDR1 is SGHVS and CDR2 FNYEAQ. CDR3 loop: CASSLGGTSNANEQYF. The CDR3 nucleotides are TGTGCCAGCAGCTTAGGGGGGACTAGCAATGCTAACGAGCAGTACTTC.

Many counts were recorded for this clonotype. The chain carries TRBV12-3 or TRBV12-4 and TRBJ1-2; 8 bases are a match to TRBD1. The CDR3 extends over 14 amino acids. V shed 3 bases, J shed 6 bases, and the junction held 6 bases outside the gene matches. The CDR3: CASSLRQGRDGYTF. For the CDR3, the DNA is TGTGCCAGCAGTTTGAGACAGGGGAGAGATGGCTACACCTTC.

V and J are TRBV5-6 and TRBJ2-1, with TRBD2 matching 10 bases. Trimming at V came to 0 bases and at J to 3 bases, leaving 3 bases not matched to a gene. Germline CDR1 and CDR2: SGHDT and YYEEEE. The length of the CDR3 is 16 residues. This chain's CDR3 is CASSLGTSGDYNEQFF. In DNA form, the CDR3 reads TGTGCCAGCAGCTTGGGGACTAGCGGAGACTACAATGAGCAGTTCTTC.

The chain is built from TRBV20-1 and TRBJ1-3; 7 nucleotides match TRBD1. Germline trimming cut 6 bases from V and 9 bases from J; bases unmatched to any gene: 17. The CDR3 is 15 residues long. Germline V CDR1 and CDR2: DFQATT, SNEGSKA (reference sequence). The CDR3 loop reads CSARGQEGTGGTIYF. The CDR3 coding sequence is TGCAGTGCCCGAGGACAGGAGGGCACTGGGGGCACCATATATTTT.

In this sample, this clonotype turned up many times. The chain recombines TRBV3-1 with TRBJ1-1, with D uncertain. From germline, CDR1 is LGHDT and CDR2 YNNKEL (reference sequence). This CDR3 has 13 amino acids. Trimming left V 4 bases short and J 5 bases short, with 11 bases between. CDR3: CASSLTGSTEAFF. The CDR3 coding sequence is TGTGCCAGCAGCCTAACGGGGAGTACTGAAGCTTTCTTT.

A note on this clonotype: This may arise from a read error, as a much more abundant clone is one base away. J is TRBJ1-2 and V is TRBV7-4, with 12 bases identical to TRBD1. CDR3 size: 14 residues. CDR1 and CDR2 (germline): SGHVT, SQSDAQ. CDR3 nucleotides: TGTGCCAGCAGCCCGGGACAGGGGGCGTATGCCTACACCTTC. Protein sequence: CASSPGQGAYAYTF. Based on the CDR3 plus reference TRBV7-4 and TRBJ1-2, the full variable domain is GAGVSQSPRYKVAKRGRDVALRCDSISGHVTLYWYRQTLGQGSEVLTYSQSDAQRDKSGRPSGRFSAERPERSVSTLKIQRTEQGDSAVYLCASSPGQGAYAYTFGSGTRLTVV.

This clonotype occurred many times. The CDR3, as DNA: TGTGCCAGCAGCGAGGGGACACAAAGAGCTTTCTTT. Amino acids: CASSEGTQRAFF. The chain recombines TRBV12-3 or TRBV12-4 with TRBJ1-1; TRBD1 is a possible D gene (6 bases). There are 12 residues in the CDR3. Trimming took off 6 bases at V and 10 bases at J, with 15 bases between the two ends.

This clonotype was recorded at least ten times. The chain couples TRBV5-1 to TRBJ2-7; D is unclear. The CDR3 loop spans 15 amino acids. The V and J ends lost 0 bases and 3 bases respectively, with 13 bases between them. Germline CDR1 SGHRS, CDR2 YFSETQ. The CDR3 protein is CASSLGVLLGYEQYF. In nucleotides, the CDR3 is TGCGCCAGCAGCTTGGGGGTGCTGCTGGGCTACGAGCAGTACTTC.

This clonotype was seen repeatedly, ten times or more. V and J are TRBV10-2 and TRBJ1-1; TRBD1 is a possible D gene (6 bases). CDR1 is WSHSY, CDR2 SAAADI, per germline. Trimming took 4 bases from V and 5 from J, leaving 14 bases between them. This CDR3 has 14 residues. The chain's CDR3 is CASSAWDTTTEAFF. The CDR3 region has the DNA TGCGCCAGCAGTGCGTGGGACACGACAACTGAAGCTTTCTTT.

This clonotype turned up a few times. The rearrangement uses TRBV12-3 or TRBV12-4 and TRBJ1-5; D is possibly TRBD1 (6 bases). V lost 5 bases to trimming and J lost 6 bases, with 11 bases between them. The CDR3 totals 13 residues. As DNA, the CDR3 is TGTGCCAGCAGTACCTCCAGGGGTCAGCCCCAGCATTTT. The encoded protein is CASSTSRGQPQHF.

The sample holds many counts of this clonotype. V is TRBV20-1 and J is TRBJ2-1; possible D gene TRBD2, 6 bases. Trimming shortened V by 4 bases and J by 0 bases, and 19 bases separated the two germline ends. There are 17 residues in the CDR3. Germline CDR1 reads DFQATT; CDR2 reads SNEGSKA (reference sequence). The CDR3: CSANSGGVGFSYNEQFF. The CDR3 DNA is TGCAGTGCTAATTCGGGCGGGGTGGGGTTCTCCTACAATGAGCAGTTCTTC.

This clonotype was observed at least ten times. V and J are TRBV5-1 and TRBJ2-7; D is ambiguous. From germline, CDR1 is SGHRS and CDR2 YFSETQ. Trimming pared 0 bases from V and 9 bases from J, leaving 16 bases between. The CDR3 length is 14 residues. The CDR3 DNA reads TGCGCCAGCAGCTTGGCCTATGCGGTGAGTGGGCAGTACTTC. Its protein product is CASSLAYAVSGQYF.

This rearrangement joins TRBV23-1 to TRBJ2-2, with a possible D match to TRBD2 (5 bases). TRBV23-1 is annotated as an ORF whose role is uncertain. This CDR3 is built from 17 residues. The V end lost 0 bases, the J end lost 6 bases, and 17 bases lay between the germline ends. The CDR3 spells CASSQSYGKLAPGELFF. The CDR3 DNA sequence: TGCGCCAGCAGTCAATCGTACGGGAAGCTAGCCCCCGGGGAGCTGTTTTTT.

This clonotype occurred many times. The chain recombines TRBV28 with TRBJ1-2; no clear D gene. From germline, CDR1 is MDHEN and CDR2 SYDVKM. The length of the CDR3 is 15 residues. Trimming shortened V by 6 bases and J by 0 bases, and 14 bases separated the two germline ends. In nucleotides, the CDR3 is TGTGCCAGCAGGAGAGGGCCCGCTTCTAACTATGGCTACACCTTC. Its protein is CASRRGPASNYGYTF.

This clonotype was detected ten times or more. The chain combines TRBV19 with TRBJ1-3, with unresolved D. CDR1 and CDR2 from the germline V gene are LNHDA and SQIVND (reference sequence). The CDR3 is 16 amino acids. The ends were cut back, 3 bases at V and 1 base at J, with 13 bases in the middle. In DNA form, the CDR3 reads TGTGCCAGTAGTATGCCTAACGGGCCTTCTGGAAACACCATATATTTT. Encoded protein: CASSMPNGPSGNTIYF.